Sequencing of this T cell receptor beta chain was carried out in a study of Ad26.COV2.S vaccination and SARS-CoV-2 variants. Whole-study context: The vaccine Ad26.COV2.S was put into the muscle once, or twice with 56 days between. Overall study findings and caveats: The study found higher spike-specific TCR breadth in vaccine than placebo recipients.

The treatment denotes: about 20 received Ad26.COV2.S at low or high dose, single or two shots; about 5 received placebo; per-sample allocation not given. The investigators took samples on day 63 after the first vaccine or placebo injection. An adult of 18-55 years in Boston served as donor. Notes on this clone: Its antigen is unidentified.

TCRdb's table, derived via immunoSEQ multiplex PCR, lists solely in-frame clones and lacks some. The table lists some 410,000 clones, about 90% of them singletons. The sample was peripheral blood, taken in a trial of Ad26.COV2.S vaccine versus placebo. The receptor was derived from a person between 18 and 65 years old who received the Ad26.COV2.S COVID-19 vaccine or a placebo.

DNA for the CDR3: TGTGCCAGCAGTTCCATCAAAAACATTCAGTACTTC. It specifies CASSSIKNIQYF. The chain recombines TRBV7-6 with TRBJ2-4; no reliable D call. Trimming removed 6 bases from V and 3 bases from J, with 6 bases in between. The CDR3 consists of 12 residues. Germline V gene lookup returns CDR1 SGHVS and CDR2 FNYEAQ.